This TCR beta chain was retrieved from a study of T cell responses to AZD1222 COVID-19 vaccine. Study-wide findings and caveats: Baseline seropositives among AZD1222 recipients totaled only 5 to 7.

The protocol was immunoSEQ multiplex PCR, while the TCRdb copy is restricted to in-frame clones and leaves out a portion. This sample has over 100,000 clones, with about nine tenths found just once. As to this clone: Its antigen is currently unknown.

Per the germline V gene, CDR1 is ENHRY and CDR2 is SYGVKD. The V segment lost 6 bases and the J segment 5 bases; nucleotides outside the gene matches: 2. The CDR3 loop spans 13 amino acids. The source was peripheral blood, collected on day 0 of AZD1222 vaccination. This clonotype originated in an adult in good health. The V call is TRBV10-3, the J call TRBJ2-7, with 12 bases lining up with TRBD1. CDR3: CAIRGTGGHEQYF. CDR3 bases: TGTGCCATCAGGGGGACAGGGGGCCACGAGCAGTACTTC.